This T cell receptor beta chain was identified in a study of cytotoxic CD8 clonotypes in ibrutinib-treated CLL. For the study at large: Response samples were taken after a median around 11 months of treatment, range 6 to 36.

A word on this clone: No antigen is known for it.

Target depth was 1 in 200,000 to 1 in 1 million T cells, about 10x per clonotype. Method: immunoSEQ multiplex PCR; TCRdb's copy keeps in-frame clones and lacks some. This sample has over 200,000 clones, with 60% to 80% found just once. The study's findings and limits: Baseline levels were approached again at progression, after clonality had risen at ibrutinib response. Patients showed higher baseline clonality than age-matched healthy donors, and it tracked circulating CD8+ T-cell counts.

V gave up 11 bases and J gave up 2 bases; unmatched junction bases: 6. Germline V gene lookup returns CDR1 MDHEN and CDR2 SYDVKM. The length of the CDR3 is 12 residues. The source was PBMCs, collected after 12 months of ibrutinib treatment. The TCR comes from a human donor with chronic lymphocytic leukemia. The J gene is TRBJ2-7, the V gene TRBV28; 7 bases are shared with TRBD2. Written as DNA, the CDR3 is TGTGCCTCTACAAGCGGGGCCTACGAGCAGTACTTC. Translated, it gives CASTSGAYEQYF.